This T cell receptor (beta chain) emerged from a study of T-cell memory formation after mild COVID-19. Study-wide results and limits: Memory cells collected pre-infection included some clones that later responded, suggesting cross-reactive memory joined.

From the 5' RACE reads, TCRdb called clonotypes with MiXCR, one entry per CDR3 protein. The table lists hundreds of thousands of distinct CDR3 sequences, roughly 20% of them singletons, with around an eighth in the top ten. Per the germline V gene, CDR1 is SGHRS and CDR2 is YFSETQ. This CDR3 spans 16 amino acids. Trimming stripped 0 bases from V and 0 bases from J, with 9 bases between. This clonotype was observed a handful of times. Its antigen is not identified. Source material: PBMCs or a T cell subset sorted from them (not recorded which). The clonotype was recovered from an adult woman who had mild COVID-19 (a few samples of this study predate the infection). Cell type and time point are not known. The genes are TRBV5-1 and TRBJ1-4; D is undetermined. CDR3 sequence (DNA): TGCGCCAGCAGCTTGGGAGTCGGGACAACTAATGAAAAACTGTTTTTT. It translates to CASSLGVGTTNEKLFF.